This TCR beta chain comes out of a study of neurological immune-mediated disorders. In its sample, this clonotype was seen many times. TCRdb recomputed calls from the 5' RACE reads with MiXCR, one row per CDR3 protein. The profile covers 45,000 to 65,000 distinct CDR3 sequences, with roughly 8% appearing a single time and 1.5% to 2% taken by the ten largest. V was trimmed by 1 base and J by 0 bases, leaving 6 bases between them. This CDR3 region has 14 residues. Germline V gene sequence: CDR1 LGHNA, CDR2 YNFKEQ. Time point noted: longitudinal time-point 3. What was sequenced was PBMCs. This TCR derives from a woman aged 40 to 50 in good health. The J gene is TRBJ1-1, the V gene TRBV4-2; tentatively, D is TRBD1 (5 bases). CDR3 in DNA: TGTGCCAGCAGCCAAGGGGGCTTGAACACTGAAGCTTTCTTT. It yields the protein CASSQGGLNTEAFF.